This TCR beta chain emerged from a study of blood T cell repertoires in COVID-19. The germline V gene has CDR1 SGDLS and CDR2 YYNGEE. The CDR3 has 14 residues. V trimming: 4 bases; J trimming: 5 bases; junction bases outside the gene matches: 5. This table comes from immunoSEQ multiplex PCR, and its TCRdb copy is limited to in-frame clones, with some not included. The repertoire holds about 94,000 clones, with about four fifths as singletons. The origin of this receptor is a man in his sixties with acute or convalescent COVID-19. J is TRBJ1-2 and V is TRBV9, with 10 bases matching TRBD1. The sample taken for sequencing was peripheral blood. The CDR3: CASSSGQGVYGYTF. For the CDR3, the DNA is TGTGCCAGCAGCTCCGGACAGGGGGTTTATGGCTACACCTTC.